Each of the 21 T cell receptor beta chains below was sequenced from the same sample in a study of T-cell memory formation after mild COVID-19 (dated by TCRdb to the early 2020s). The library was generated by 5' RACE. The sequencer listed for this sample is Illumina NovaSeq 6000. TCRdb's own reprocessing of the public reads used fastp at Q25 and MiXCR and kept productive beta chains. Rows merge per CDR3 protein into single entries with the most common DNA and genes. Counted in this sample were roughly 410,000 distinct CDR3 sequences; more than 20% of them appeared once. The ten most abundant clones make up 8.8% of the sample. Sequencing was done on a sample of PBMCs or a T cell subset sorted from them (not recorded which). The receptors shown here come from an adult woman who had mild COVID-19 (a few samples of this study predate the infection). The sample titles of this study are shuffled in the database, so cell type and time point are left out; the donor was told from shared clones.

This clonotype has more than one count but fewer than ten. This chain links TRBV15 with TRBJ1-1, with a tentative D call TRBD1 (6 bases). Germline V gene lookup returns CDR1 LNHNV and CDR2 YYDKDF (reference sequence). This CDR3 spans 14 amino acids. The V gene lost 4 bases and the J gene lost 2 bases, with 11 bases spanning the gap. The DNA for the CDR3 is TGTGCCACCAGCACGATACAGGGTAACACTGAAGCTTTCTTT. Encoded protein: CATSTIQGNTEAFF.

This clonotype was seen more than once but under ten times. This rearrangement joins TRBV15 to TRBJ1-1; D unresolved. Germline CDR1 is LNHNV and CDR2 is YYDKDF (reference sequence). The CDR3 is 14 amino acids. The germline V and J ends were trimmed by 1 base and 2 bases, with 8 bases remaining between them. CDR3 residues: CATSRARENTEAFF. The CDR3 DNA reads as TGTGCCACCAGCAGAGCGCGCGAAAACACTGAAGCTTTCTTT.

V gene TRBV5-1 combines with J gene TRBJ2-1; 9 nucleotides line up with TRBD2. CDR1 is SGHRS, CDR2 YFSETQ, per germline. Trimming at V came to 0 bases and at J to 4 bases, leaving 8 bases not matched to a gene. The CDR3 sequence is 17 residues long. The CDR3, as DNA: TGCGCCAGCAGCTTGGGGGTTCTAGCGGGACCATACAATGAGCAGTTCTTC. Translation: CASSLGVLAGPYNEQFF.

This chain joins TRBV4-1 and TRBJ1-5, with 8 nucleotides matching TRBD1. CDR3 length: 17 amino acids. CDR1 and CDR2 from the germline V gene are MGHRA and YSYEKL. After removal of 3 bases from V and 4 bases from J, the junction contained 11 bases not matched to a gene. The CDR3 protein is CASSQVRGTGGNQPQHF. DNA for the CDR3: TGCGCCAGCAGCCAGGTTCGGGGGACAGGAGGAAATCAGCCCCAGCATTTT.

In this sample, this clonotype turned up a few times. This chain links TRBV7-9 with TRBJ2-3; a weak D match, TRBD2 (6 bases). The CDR3 is 15 residues long. Germline assignment: CDR1 SEHNR and CDR2 FQNEAQ (reference sequence). V was pared by 5 bases and J by 5 bases, with 17 bases between. Written as DNA, the CDR3 is TGTGCCAGCAGCCTGGACGGGACTTTTCAAGATACGCAGTATTTT. Protein: CASSLDGTFQDTQYF.

The chain uses TRBV5-8 and TRBJ1-5; D is undetermined. The V end was cut by 0 bases, the J end by 4 bases, with 14 bases between. The CDR3 runs to 16 residues. Germline V gene data show CDR1 as SGHTS and CDR2 as YDEGEE. This CDR3 is CASSLAGKTPNQPQHF. For the CDR3, the DNA is TGTGCCAGCAGCTTGGCCGGGAAGACACCAAATCAGCCCCAGCATTTT.

A few counts support this clonotype. The chain links TRBV7-2 to TRBJ1-6; no clear D gene. The germline V gene has CDR1 SGHTA and CDR2 FQGNSA. The CDR3 spans 12 residues. The V gene lost 1 base and the J gene lost 12 bases, with 7 bases spanning the gap. CDR3 amino acids: CASSLVGEPLHF. CDR3 DNA sequence: TGTGCCAGCAGCTTAGTTGGGGAACCCCTCCACTTT.

The rearrangement links TRBV7-3 to TRBJ1-1, with D hard to call. Germline V lookup: CDR1 SGHTA, CDR2 FQGTGA. The CDR3 covers 13 residues. The ends were cut back, 5 bases at V and 0 bases at J, with 7 bases in the middle. The CDR3 DNA reads TGTGCCAGCAGCCGGAATTTGAACACTGAAGCTTTCTTT. It codes for CASSRNLNTEAFF.

This clonotype was recorded a few times. The V call is TRBV18, the J call TRBJ1-1; no definite D call. Germline V gives CDR1 KGHSH, CDR2 LQKENI. This CDR3 comprises 12 residues. With 1 base removed from V and 5 bases from J, the gap between germline ends came to 5 bases. The CDR3 DNA reads as TGTGCCAGCTCACCACAGGGAACTGAAGCTTTCTTT. Translating gives CASSPQGTEAFF.

This chain links TRBV7-6 with TRBJ2-3, with 8 bases identical to TRBD2. V trimming: 4 bases; J trimming: 3 bases; junction bases outside the gene matches: 9. CDR1 and CDR2 (germline): SGHVS, FNYEAQ. The CDR3 is made up of 16 amino acids. In DNA, the CDR3 is TGTGCCAGCAGCTCGACACCGGGACTAGAGACAGATACGCAGTATTTT. It specifies CASSSTPGLETDTQYF.

This clonotype has just a few counts. The chain is built from TRBV25-1 and TRBJ1-1; 11 bases align to TRBD1. Germline trimming cut 7 bases from V and 5 bases from J; bases unmatched to any gene: 9. Germline lookup yields CDR1 MGHDK and CDR2 SYGVNS. This CDR3 comprises 15 residues. The DNA for the CDR3 is TGTGCCAGCAATCGACCGGGACAGGGGGAGACTGAAGCTTTCTTT. Translating gives CASNRPGQGETEAFF.

This clonotype turned up a few times. The CDR3 protein is CASSGPGQDFLGQYF. CDR3 sequence (DNA): TGCGCCAGCAGCGGTCCGGGACAGGACTTCTTAGGGCAGTACTTC. V is TRBV5-1 and J is TRBJ2-7, with 8 bases fitting TRBD1. The CDR3 spans 15 residues. Germline assignment: CDR1 SGHRS and CDR2 YFSETQ. The ends lost 4 bases at V and 9 bases at J; junction bases unmatched: 15.

A few counts support this clonotype. The rearrangement joins TRBV6-2 or TRBV6-3 to TRBJ2-7, with TRBD1 as a possible D gene (5 bases). Trimming shortened V by 2 bases and J by 6 bases, and 11 bases separated the two germline ends. Germline lookup yields CDR1 MNHEY and CDR2 SVGEGT. The CDR3 runs 13 residues. CDR3 nucleotide sequence: TGTGCCAGCAGTTACGGCCAGGGCCTCGAGCAGTACTTC. Residues: CASSYGQGLEQYF.

In this sample, this clonotype turned up a few times. The chain is built from TRBV5-6 and TRBJ2-7, with 11 bases aligning to TRBD2. This CDR3 contains 15 residues. With 4 bases clipped from V and 3 bases from J, the junction kept 6 bases outside the gene matches. CDR1 is SGHDT and CDR2 is YYEEEE in the germline V gene. The CDR3 region is CASSTSGSEFYEQYF. CDR3 nucleotide sequence: TGTGCCAGCAGCACTAGCGGGAGTGAGTTCTACGAGCAGTACTTC.

The chain carries TRBV20-1 and TRBJ2-3; D remains unclear. CDR3 length equals 12 residues. V was pared by 6 bases and J by 6 bases, with 13 bases between. Germline V lookup: CDR1 DFQATT, CDR2 SNEGSKA (reference sequence). The CDR3 here is CSAVSRRDTQYF. The CDR3 DNA follows: TGCAGTGCCGTGTCACGACGGGATACGCAGTATTTT.

This chain connects TRBV21-1 to TRBJ2-5; the table assigns TRBD1, which was not confirmed against the DNA. TRBV21-1 is marked as a pseudogene. The CDR3 spans 19 residues. The CDR3 coding sequence is TGTGCCAGCAGCAAATATTCCGGGGACAGGGACGTGCATCGAGAGACCCAGTACTTC. It encodes CASSKYSGDRDVHRETQYF.

This chain uses TRBV4-2 with TRBJ2-5; D might be TRBD2 (7 bases). The germline V gene encodes CDR1 LGHNA and CDR2 YNFKEQ. The CDR3 is 15 residues long. The ends were cut back, 0 bases at V and 4 bases at J, with 12 bases in the middle. The CDR3 region has the DNA TGTGCCAGCAGCCAAGAAGGGGGGGCAGGAGAGACCCAGTACTTC. It is translated as CASSQEGGAGETQYF.

This chain uses TRBV7-2 with TRBJ2-1; the match to TRBD2 covers 10 bases. Germline trimming cut 4 bases from V and 5 bases from J; bases unmatched to any gene: 11. Germline assignment: CDR1 SGHTA and CDR2 FQGNSA. The CDR3 loop spans 17 amino acids. The CDR3 DNA reads TGTGCCAGCAGCTCTCACCTCCTAGCGGGAGCCCACAATGAGCAGTTCTTC. Amino acids: CASSSHLLAGAHNEQFF.

The DNA for the CDR3 is TGTGCCAGCAGGGGACCTTTAGGGGACAGTGAGAACACCGGGGAGCTGTTTTTT. The encoded protein is CASRGPLGDSENTGELFF. The J gene is TRBJ2-2, the V gene TRBV11-2; 7 bases fit TRBD1. The germline V gene encodes CDR1 SGHAT and CDR2 FQNNGV. Trimming took 6 bases from V and 1 from J; bases not matched to a gene: 14. This CDR3 has 18 amino acids.

The chain has TRBV20-1 and TRBJ2-7, with 12 bases aligning to TRBD2. The trim removed 5 bases at V and 2 bases at J, leaving 16 bases unmatched. CDR3 length: 18 residues. Germline V lookup: CDR1 DFQATT, CDR2 SNEGSKA (reference sequence). The CDR3 DNA sequence: TGCAGTGCTCGAACCGCAATTACTAGCGGGAGGTTTACCTACGAGCAGTACTTC. Translating gives CSARTAITSGRFTYEQYF.

The CDR3 protein is CASSLLGQLANYGYTF. The CDR3, as DNA: TGCGCCAGCAGCTTACTTGGACAGCTAGCTAACTATGGCTACACCTTC. V and J are TRBV5-1 and TRBJ1-2, with TRBD1 as a possible D gene (6 bases). The ends were cut back, 2 bases at V and 0 bases at J, with 14 bases in the middle. This CDR3 comprises 16 residues. Germline V gene lookup returns CDR1 SGHRS and CDR2 YFSETQ.